This T cell receptor beta chain comes out of a study of shared clonotypes between healthy human individuals. On the study more broadly: CD4 naive cells filled three plates per donor, CD4 memory three, CD8 naive two and CD8 memory one. Findings and caveats of the study: A reduction in generation probabilities was seen for non-shared clonotypes relative to those shared by all four donors. The naive CD4 repertoires of a few donors were compared, and around 5% of clonotypes were shared. The represented genetic and exposure-history diversity was limited by the small number of donors.

CD45RO-negative cells were positively selected for CCR7, leaving out terminally differentiated effector memory CD45RA+ cells. Germline loops: CDR1 GTSNPN, CDR2 SVGIG (reference sequence). The CDR3 is 11 residues long. Trimming shortened V by 0 bases and J by 11 bases, and 7 bases separated the two germline ends. Data came from immunoSEQ multiplex PCR; TCRdb stores just in-frame clones and leaves some out. The sample holds almost 700,000 clones, 92% seen once. A note on this clone: Its antigen is not known.

The chain couples TRBV30 to TRBJ1-4; D is ambiguous. The source is a man aged 25-40 years in good health. The specimen sequenced was naive CD8+ T cells sorted from blood. The CDR3 is CAWSVPDKLFF. The CDR3 DNA follows: TGTGCCTGGAGTGTACCCGATAAACTGTTTTTT.